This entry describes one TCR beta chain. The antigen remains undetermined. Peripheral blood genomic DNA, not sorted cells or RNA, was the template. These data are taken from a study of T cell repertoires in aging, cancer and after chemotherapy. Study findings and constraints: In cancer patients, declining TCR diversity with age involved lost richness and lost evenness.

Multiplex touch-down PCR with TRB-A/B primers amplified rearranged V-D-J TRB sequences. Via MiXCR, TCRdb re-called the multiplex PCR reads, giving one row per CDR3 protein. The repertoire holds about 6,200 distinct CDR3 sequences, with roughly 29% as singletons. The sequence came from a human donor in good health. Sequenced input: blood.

The CDR3: CASSLQGTKETQYF. The CDR3 DNA is TGTGCCAGCAGTTTACAAGGGACAAAAGAGACCCAGTACTTC. The genes are TRBV12-3 or TRBV12-4 and TRBJ2-5, with D possibly matching TRBD1 (6 bases). Trimming stripped 2 bases from V and 3 bases from J, with 10 bases between. This CDR3 is built from 14 residues.